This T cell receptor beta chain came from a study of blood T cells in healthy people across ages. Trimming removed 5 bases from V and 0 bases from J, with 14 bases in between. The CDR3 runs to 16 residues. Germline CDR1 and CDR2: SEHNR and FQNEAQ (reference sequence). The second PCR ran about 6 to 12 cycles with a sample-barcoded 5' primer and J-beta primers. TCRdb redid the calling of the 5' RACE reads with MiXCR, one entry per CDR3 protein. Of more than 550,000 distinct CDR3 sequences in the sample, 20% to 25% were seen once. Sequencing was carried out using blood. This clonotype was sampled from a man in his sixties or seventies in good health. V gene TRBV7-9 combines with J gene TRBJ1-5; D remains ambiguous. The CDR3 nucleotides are TGTGCCAGCAGCCAAAGGACCGGGAATAGCAATCAGCCCCAGCATTTT. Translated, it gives CASSQRTGNSNQPQHF.